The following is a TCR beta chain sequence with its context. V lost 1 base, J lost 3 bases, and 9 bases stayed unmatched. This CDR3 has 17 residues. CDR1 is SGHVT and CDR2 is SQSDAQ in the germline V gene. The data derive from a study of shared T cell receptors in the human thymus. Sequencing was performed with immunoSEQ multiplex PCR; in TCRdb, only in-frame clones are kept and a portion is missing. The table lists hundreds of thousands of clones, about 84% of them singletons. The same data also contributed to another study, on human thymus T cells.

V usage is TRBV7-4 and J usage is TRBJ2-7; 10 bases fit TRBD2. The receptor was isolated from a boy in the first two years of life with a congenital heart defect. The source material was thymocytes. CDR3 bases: TGTGCCAGCAGCTTAGTCCTAGCGGGAGCCCCCAACTACGAGCAGTACTTC. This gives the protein CASSLVLAGAPNYEQYF.